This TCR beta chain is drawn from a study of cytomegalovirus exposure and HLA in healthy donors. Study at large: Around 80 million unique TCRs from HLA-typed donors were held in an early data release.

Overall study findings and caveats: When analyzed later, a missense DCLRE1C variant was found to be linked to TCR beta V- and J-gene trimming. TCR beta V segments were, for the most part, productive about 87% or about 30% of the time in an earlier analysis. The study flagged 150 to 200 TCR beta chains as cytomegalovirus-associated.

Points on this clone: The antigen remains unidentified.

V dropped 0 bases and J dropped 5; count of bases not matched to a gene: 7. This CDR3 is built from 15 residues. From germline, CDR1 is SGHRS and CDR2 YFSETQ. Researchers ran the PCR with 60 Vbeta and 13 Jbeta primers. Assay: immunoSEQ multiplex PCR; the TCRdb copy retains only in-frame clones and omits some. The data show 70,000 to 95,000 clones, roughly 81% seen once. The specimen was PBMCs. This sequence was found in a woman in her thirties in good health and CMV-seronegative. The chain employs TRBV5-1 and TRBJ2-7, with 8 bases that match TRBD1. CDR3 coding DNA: TGCGCCAGCAGCTTGGCGGGGACAGGCGCCCACGAGCAGTACTTC. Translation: CASSLAGTGAHEQYF.